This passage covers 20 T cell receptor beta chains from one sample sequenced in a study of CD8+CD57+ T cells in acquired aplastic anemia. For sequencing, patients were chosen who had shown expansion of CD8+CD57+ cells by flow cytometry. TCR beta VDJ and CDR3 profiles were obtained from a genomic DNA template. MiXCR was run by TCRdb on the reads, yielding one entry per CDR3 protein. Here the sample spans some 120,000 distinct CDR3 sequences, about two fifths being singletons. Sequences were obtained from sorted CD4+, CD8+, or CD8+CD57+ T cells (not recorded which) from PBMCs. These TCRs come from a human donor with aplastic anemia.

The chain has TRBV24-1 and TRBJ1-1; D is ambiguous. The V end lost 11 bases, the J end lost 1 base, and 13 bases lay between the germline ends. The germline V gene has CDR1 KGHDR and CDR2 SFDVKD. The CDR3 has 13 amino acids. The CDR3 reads CASSHGENTEAFF. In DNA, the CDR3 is TGTGCCAGCAGCCATGGAGAGAACACTGAAGCTTTCTTT.

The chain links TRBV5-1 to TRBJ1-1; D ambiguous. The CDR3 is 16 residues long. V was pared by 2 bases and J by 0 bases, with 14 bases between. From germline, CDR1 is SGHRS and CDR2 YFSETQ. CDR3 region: CASSFITGPLNTEAFF. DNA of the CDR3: TGCGCCAGCAGCTTCATAACCGGGCCCTTGAACACTGAAGCTTTCTTT.

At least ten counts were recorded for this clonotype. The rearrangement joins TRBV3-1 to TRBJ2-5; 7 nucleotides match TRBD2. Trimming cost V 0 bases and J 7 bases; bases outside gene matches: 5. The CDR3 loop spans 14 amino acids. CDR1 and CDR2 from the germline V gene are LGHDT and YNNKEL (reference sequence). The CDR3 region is CASSQDHGGRTQYF. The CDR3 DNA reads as TGTGCCAGCAGCCAAGATCACGGGGGGAGGACCCAGTACTTC.

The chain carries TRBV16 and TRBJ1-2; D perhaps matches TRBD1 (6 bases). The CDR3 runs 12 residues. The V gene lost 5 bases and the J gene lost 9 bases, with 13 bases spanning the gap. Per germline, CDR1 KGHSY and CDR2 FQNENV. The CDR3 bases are TGTGCCAGCAGCTACATTACAGGGAGCTACACCTTC. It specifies CASSYITGSYTF.

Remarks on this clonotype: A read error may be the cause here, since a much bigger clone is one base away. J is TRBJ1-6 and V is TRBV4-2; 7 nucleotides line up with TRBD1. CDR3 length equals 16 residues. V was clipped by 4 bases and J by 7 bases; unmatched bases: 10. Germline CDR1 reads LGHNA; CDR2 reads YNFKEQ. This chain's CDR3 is CASSRDLTGENSPLHF. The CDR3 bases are TGTGCCAGCAGCCGAGATCTCACAGGGGAAAATTCACCCCTCCACTTT.

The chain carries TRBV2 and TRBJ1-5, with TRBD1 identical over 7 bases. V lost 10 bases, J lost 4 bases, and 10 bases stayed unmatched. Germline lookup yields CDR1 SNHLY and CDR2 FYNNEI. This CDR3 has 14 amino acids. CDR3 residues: CANRPGTDNQPQHF. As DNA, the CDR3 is TGTGCCAACAGGCCCGGGACAGATAATCAGCCCCAGCATTTT.

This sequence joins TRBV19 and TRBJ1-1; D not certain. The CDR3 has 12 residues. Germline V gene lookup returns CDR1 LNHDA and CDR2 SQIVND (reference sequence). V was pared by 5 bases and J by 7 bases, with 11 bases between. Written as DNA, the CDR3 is TGTGCCAGTAGTCCTCCTGGGATTGAAGCTTTCTTT. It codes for CASSPPGIEAFF.

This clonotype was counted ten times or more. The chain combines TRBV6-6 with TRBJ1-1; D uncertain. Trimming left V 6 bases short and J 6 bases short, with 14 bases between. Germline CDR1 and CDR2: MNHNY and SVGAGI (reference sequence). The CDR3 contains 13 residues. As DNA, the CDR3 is TGTGCCAGCAGCCCCCTCAGGAGCGCTGAAGCTTTCTTT. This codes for CASSPLRSAEAFF.

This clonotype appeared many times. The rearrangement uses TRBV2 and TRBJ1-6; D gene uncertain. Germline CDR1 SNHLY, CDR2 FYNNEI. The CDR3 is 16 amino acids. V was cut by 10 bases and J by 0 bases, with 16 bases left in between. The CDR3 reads CATTLVATSYNSPLHF. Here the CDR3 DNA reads TGTGCCACCACCCTGGTGGCTACCTCCTATAATTCACCCCTCCACTTT.

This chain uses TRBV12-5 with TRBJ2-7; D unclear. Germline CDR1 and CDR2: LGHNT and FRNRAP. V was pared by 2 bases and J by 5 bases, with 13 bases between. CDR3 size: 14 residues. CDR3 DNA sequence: TGTGCTAGTGGTTTGTGGGATCATCTGGACGAGCAGTACTTC. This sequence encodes CASGLWDHLDEQYF.

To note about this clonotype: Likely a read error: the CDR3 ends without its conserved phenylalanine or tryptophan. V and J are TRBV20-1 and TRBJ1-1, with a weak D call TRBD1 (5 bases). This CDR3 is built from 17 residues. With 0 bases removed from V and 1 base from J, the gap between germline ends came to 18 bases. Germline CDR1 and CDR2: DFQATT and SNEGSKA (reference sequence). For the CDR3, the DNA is TGCAGTGCTAGAGATGTTCTAGGGGCGCGGGGGAACACTGAAGCTTTCCTT. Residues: CSARDVLGARGNTEAFL.

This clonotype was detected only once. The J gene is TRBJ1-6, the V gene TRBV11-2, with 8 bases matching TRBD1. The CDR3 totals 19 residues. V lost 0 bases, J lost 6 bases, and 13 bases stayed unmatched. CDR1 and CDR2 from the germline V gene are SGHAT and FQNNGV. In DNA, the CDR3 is TGTGCCAGCAGCTTAGAGAAGACGGGACAGGCTTTATGTAATTCACCCCTCCACTTT. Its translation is CASSLEKTGQALCNSPLHF.

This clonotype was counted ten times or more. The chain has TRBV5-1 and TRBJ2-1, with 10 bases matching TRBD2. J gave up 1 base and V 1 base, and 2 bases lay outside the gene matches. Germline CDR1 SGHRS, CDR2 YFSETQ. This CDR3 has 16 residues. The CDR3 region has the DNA TGCGCCAGCAGCTTGAGAGCGGGGGGGTCCTACAATGAGCAGTTCTTC. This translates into CASSLRAGGSYNEQFF.

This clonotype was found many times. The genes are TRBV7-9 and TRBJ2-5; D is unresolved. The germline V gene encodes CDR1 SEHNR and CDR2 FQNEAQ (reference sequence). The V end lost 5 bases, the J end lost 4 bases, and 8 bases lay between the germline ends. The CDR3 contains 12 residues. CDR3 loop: CASSGGRETQYF. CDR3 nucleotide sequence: TGTGCCAGCAGCGGTGGAAGAGAGACCCAGTACTTC. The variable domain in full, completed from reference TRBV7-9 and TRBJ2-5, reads DTGVSQNPRHKITKRGQNVTFRCDPISEHNRLYWYRQTLGQGPEFLTYFQNEAQLEKSRLLSDRFSAERPKGSFSTLEIQRTEQGDSAMYLCASSGGRETQYFGPGTRLLVL.

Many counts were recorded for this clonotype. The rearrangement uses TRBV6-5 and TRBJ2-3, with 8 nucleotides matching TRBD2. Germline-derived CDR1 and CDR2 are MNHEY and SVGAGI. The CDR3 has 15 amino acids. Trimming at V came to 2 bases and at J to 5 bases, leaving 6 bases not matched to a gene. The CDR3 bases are TGTGCCAGCAGTTACACGGGGGGGGGATTAGATACGCAGTATTTT. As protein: CASSYTGGGLDTQYF.

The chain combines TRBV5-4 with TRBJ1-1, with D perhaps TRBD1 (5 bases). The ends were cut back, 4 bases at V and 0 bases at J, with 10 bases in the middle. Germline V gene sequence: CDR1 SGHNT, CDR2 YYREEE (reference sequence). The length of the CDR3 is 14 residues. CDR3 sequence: CASSPGLLNTEAFF. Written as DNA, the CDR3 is TGTGCCAGCAGCCCGGGACTTCTGAACACTGAAGCTTTCTTT.

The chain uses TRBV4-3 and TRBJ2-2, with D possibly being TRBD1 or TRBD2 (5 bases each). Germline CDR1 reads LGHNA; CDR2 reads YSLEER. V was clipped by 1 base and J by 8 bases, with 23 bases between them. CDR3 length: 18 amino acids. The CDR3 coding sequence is TGCGCCAGCAGCCAAGGGGGCGTCGGGATACAACACCTGGGGGAGCTGTTTTTT. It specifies CASSQGGVGIQHLGELFF.

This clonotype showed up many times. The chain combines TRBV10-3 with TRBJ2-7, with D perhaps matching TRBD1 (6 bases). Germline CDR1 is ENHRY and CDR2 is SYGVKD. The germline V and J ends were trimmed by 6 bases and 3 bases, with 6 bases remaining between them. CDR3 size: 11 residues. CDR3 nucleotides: TGTGCCATCAGACAGGGCTACGAGCAGTACTTC. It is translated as CAIRQGYEQYF.

The CDR3 sequence is CAWSVNRENSPLHF. As DNA, the CDR3 is TGTGCCTGGAGTGTAAACAGGGAGAATTCACCCCTCCACTTT. The rearrangement uses TRBV30 and TRBJ1-6, with D possibly being TRBD1 (6 bases). The germline gives CDR1 GTSNPN, CDR2 SVGIG (reference sequence). The CDR3 is 14 amino acids. The V end lost 0 bases, the J end lost 7 bases, and 10 bases lay between the germline ends.

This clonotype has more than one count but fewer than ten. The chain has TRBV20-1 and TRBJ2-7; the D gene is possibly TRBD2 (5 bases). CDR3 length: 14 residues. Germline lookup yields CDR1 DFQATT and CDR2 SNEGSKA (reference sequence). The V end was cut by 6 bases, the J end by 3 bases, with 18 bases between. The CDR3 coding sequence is TGCAGTGCCAGCAGCCGGGGAAGGTTCTACGAGCAGTACGTC. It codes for CSASSRGRFYEQYV.